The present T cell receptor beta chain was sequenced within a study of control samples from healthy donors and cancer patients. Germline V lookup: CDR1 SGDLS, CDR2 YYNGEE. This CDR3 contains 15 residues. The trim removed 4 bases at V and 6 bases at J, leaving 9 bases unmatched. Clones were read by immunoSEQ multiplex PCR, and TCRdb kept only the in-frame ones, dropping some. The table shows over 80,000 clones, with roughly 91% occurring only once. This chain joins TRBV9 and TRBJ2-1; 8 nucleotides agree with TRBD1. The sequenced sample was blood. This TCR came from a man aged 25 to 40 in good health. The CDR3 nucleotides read TGTGCCAGCAGCCCATATACAGGGGGGTTCAATGAGCAGTTCTTC. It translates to CASSPYTGGFNEQFF.